The clone carrying this TCR beta chain was seen only a few times. Then a second PCR, running about 6 to 12 cycles, was carried out with a sample-barcoded 5' primer and a J-beta primer mix. Each single sample gave us at least 2.5 million CDR3-containing paired-end reads. TCRdb reanalysed the 5' RACE reads using MiXCR and keeps one entry per CDR3 protein. The data contain about 630,000 distinct CDR3 sequences, about 21% of them singletons. The data stem from a study of blood T cells in healthy people across ages. The length of the CDR3 is 14 residues. Germline CDR1 is SGHDN and CDR2 is FVKESK. The germline V and J ends were trimmed by 1 base and 5 bases, with 12 bases remaining between them.

This rearrangement joins TRBV14 to TRBJ2-7; D is ambiguous. The origin of this receptor is a man in his 70s in good health. Material for sequencing was blood. Written as DNA, the CDR3 is TGTGCCAGCAGCCAAGCTCTACGCAGCAACGAGCAGTACGTC. Translated: CASSQALRSNEQYV.